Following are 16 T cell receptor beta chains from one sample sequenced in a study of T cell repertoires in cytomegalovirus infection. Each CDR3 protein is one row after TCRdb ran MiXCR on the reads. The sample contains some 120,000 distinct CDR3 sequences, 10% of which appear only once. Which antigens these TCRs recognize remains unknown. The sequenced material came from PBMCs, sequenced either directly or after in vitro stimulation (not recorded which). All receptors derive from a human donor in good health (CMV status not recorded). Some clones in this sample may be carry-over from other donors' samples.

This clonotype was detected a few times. In DNA, the CDR3 is TGTGCCAGCTCTCCTCCTAGCGGGGTGTTCGCCAATGAGCAGTTCTTC. Protein product: CASSPPSGVFANEQFF. The chain couples TRBV18 to TRBJ2-1; TRBD2 agrees at 9 bases. V shed 6 bases and J 6 bases; nucleotides not matched to a gene: 12. The CDR3 contains 16 residues. CDR1 KGHSH and CDR2 LQKENI come from the germline V gene.

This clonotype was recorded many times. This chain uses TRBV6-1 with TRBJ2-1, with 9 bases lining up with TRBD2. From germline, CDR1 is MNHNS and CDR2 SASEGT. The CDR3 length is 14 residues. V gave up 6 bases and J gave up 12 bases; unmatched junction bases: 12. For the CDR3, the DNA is TGTGCCAGCAGCGGCCTAGCGGGACCCGCTCGGCAGTTCTTC. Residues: CASSGLAGPARQFF.

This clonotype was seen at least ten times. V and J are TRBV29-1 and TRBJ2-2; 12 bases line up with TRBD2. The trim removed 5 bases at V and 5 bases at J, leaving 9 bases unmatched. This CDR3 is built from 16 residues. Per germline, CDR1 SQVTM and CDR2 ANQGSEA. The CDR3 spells CSVSKTSGSGTGELFF. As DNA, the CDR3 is TGCAGCGTTTCCAAGACTAGCGGGAGCGGTACCGGGGAGCTGTTTTTT.

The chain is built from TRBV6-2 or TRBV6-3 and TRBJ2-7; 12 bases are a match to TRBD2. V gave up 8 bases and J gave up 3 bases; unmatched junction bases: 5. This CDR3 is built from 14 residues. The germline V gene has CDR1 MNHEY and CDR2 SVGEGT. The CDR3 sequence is CASGGTSGFYEQYF. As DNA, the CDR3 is TGTGCCAGCGGTGGGACTAGCGGGTTCTACGAGCAGTACTTC.

CDR3 DNA: TGTGCCAGCCAGGACAGGGGGCAACGGAATGAGCAGTTCTTC. It specifies CASQDRGQRNEQFF. The chain has TRBV11-2 and TRBJ2-1; TRBD1 matches at 11 bases. CDR1 is SGHAT, CDR2 FQNNGV, per germline. The CDR3 is made up of 14 amino acids. The J segment lost 7 bases and the V segment lost 8 bases, leaving 7 bases of the junction unmatched.

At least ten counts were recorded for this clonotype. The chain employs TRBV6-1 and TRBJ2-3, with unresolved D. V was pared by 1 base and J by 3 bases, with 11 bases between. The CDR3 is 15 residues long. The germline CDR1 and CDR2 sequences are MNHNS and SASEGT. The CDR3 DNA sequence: TGTGCCAGCAGTGAAGTATCAAGGCGGACAGATACGCAGTATTTT. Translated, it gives CASSEVSRRTDTQYF.

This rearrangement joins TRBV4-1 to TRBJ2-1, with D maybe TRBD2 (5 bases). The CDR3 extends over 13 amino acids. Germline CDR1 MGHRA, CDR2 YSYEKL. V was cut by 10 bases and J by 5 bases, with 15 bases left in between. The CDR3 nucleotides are TGCGCCACCCGGGCCCACGGGGACAATGAGCAGTTCTTC. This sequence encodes CATRAHGDNEQFF.

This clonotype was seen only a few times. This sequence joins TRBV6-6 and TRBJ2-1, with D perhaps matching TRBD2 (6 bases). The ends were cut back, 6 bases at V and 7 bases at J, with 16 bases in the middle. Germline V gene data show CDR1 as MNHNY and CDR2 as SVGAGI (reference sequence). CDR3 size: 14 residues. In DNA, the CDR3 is TGTGCCAGCAGCAAGCCCGGCGGGACTAATGAGCAGTTCTTC. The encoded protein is CASSKPGGTNEQFF.

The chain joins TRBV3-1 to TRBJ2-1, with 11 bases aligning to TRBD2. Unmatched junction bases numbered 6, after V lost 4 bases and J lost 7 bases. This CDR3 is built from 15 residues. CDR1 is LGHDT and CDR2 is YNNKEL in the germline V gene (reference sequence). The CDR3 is CASSRTSGWSNEQFF. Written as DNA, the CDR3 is TGTGCCAGCAGCCGGACTAGCGGGTGGTCTAATGAGCAGTTCTTC.

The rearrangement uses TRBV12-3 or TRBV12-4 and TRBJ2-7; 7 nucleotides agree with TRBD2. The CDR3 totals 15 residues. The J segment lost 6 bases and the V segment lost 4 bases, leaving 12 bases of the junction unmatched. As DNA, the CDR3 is TGTGCCAGCAGTTCCCAGTTGGGAGCGGGGCTCGAGCAGTACTTC. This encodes CASSSQLGAGLEQYF.

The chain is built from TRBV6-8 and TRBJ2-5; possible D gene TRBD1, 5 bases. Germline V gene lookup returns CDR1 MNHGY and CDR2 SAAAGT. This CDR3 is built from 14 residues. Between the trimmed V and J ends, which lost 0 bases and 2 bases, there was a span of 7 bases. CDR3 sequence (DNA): TGTGCCAGCAGTTACTCGACAGCACAAGAGACCCAGTACTTC. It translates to CASSYSTAQETQYF.

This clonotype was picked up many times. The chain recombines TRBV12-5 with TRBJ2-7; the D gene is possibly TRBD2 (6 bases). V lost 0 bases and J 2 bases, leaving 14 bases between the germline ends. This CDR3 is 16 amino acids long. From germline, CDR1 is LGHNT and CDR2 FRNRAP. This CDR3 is CASGLVSASATYEQYV. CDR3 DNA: TGTGCTAGTGGTTTGGTATCGGCTAGCGCTACCTACGAGCAGTACGTC.

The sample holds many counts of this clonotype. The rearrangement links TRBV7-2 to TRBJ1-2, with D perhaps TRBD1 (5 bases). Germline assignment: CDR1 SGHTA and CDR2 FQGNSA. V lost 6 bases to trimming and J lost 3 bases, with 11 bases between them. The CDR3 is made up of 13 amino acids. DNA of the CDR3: TGTGCCAGCAGTGCTGGGGGATACTATGGCTACACCTTC. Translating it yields CASSAGGYYGYTF.

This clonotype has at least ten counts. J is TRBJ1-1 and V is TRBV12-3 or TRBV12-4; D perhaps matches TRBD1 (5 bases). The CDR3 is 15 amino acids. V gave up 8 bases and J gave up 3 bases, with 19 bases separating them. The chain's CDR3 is CASRNPGGFDTEAFF. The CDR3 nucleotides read TGTGCCAGCCGTAACCCGGGGGGGTTCGACACTGAAGCTTTCTTT.

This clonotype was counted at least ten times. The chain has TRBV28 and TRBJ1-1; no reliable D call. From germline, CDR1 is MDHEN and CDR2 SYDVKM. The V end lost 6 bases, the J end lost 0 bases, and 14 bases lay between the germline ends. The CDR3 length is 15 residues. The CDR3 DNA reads TGTGCCAGCAGCCCAAGGATCGGGATGAACACTGAAGCTTTCTTT. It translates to CASSPRIGMNTEAFF.

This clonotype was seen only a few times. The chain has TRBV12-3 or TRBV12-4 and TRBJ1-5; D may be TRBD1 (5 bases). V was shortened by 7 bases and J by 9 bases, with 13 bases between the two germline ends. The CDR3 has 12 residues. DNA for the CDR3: TGTGCCAGCACCCGAGGGGCATCGCCCCAGCATTTT. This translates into CASTRGASPQHF.